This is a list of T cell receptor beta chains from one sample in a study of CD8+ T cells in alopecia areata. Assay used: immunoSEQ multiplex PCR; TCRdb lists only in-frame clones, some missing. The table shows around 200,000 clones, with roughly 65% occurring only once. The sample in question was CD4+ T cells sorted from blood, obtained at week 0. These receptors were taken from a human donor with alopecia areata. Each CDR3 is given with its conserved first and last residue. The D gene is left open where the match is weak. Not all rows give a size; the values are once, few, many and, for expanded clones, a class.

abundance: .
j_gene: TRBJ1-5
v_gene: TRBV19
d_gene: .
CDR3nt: TGTGCCAGTAGTATGTTCATCAACCTCCGGGACACCCGCAATCAGCCCCAGCATTTT
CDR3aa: CASSMFINLRDTRNQPQHF

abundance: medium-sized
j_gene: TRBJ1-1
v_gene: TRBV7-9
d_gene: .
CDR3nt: TGTGCCAGCAGCCCGGGACACGCGAACACTGAAGCTTTCTTT
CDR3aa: CASSPGHANTEAFF

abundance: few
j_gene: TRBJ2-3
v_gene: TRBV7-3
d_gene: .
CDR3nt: TGTGCCAGCAGCTTAATCGGGGGGCCTACAGATACGCAGTATTTT
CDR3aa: CASSLIGGPTDTQYF

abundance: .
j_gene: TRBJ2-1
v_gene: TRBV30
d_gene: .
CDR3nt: TGTGCCTGTTCCAGGGTCAATGAGCAGTTCTTC
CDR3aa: CACSRVNEQFF

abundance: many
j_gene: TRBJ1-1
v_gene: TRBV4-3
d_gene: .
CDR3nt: TGCGCCAGCAGCCAAGGACACCGAGCCACTGAAGCTTTCTTT
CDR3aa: CASSQGHRATEAFF

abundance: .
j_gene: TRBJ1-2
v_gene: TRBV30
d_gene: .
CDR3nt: TGTGCCTGGAGTGTACGCCAGGGAGATGGCTACACCTTC
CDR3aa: CAWSVRQGDGYTF

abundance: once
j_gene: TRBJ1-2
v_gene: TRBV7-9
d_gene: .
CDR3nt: TGTGCCAGCAGCGATGGGGCCGTTGACTATGGCTACACCTTC
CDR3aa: CASSDGAVDYGYTF

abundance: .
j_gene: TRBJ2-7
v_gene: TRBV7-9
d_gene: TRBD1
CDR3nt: TGTGCCAGCAGCTTAGGACAGGGATACTACGAGCAGTACTTC
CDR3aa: CASSLGQGYYEQYF

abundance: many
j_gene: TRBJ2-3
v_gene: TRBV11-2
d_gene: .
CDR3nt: TGTGCCAGCAGCTTAGGGATAGCGAGCACAGATACGCAGTATTTT
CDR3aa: CASSLGIASTDTQYF

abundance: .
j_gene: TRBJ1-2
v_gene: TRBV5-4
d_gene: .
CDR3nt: TGTGCCAGCAGTGGGGGCGCAGGGTATGGCTACACCTTC
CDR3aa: CASSGGAGYGYTF

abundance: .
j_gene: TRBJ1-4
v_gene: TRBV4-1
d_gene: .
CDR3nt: TGCGCCAGCAGCCCCCAGGCGGCTGAAAAACTGTTTTTT
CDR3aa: CASSPQAAEKLFF

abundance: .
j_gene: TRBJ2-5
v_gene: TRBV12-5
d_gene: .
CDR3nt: TGTGCTAGTGGTCCTAGCCGGGAGACCCAGTACTTC
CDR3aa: CASGPSRETQYF

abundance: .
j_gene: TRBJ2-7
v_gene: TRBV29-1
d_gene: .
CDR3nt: TGCAGCGTTGGGGCTAGGGTACCCTACGAGCAGTACTTC
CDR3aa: CSVGARVPYEQYF

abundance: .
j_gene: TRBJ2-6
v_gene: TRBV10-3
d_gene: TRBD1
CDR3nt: TGTGCCATCAGGGGTACAGGGGCCCGGGGAGGGGCCAACGTCCTGACTTTC
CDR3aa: CAIRGTGARGGANVLTF

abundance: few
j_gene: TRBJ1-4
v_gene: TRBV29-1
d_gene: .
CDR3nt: TGCAGCGTTAAGCGAAGAGGAGCGGATGAAAAACTGTTTTTT
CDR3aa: CSVKRRGADEKLFF

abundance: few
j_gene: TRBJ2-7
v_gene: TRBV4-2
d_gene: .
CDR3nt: TGTGCCAGCAGCCAAGATGGTAACGAGCAGTACTTC
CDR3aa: CASSQDGNEQYF

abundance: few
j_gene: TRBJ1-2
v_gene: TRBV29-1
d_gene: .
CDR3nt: TGCAGCGTTGAAGGAGTTACGGGCGGCTACACCTTC
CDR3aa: CSVEGVTGGYTF

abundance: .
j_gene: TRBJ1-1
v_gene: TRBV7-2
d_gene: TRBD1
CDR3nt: TGTGCCAGCAGACCCCCGGGACAGCCTGAAGCTTTCTTT
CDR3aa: CASRPPGQPEAFF

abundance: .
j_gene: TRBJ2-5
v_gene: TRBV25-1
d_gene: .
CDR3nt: TGTGCCAGCAGTGATTGGTGGGACTCAAAAGAGACCCAGTACTTC
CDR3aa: CASSDWWDSKETQYF

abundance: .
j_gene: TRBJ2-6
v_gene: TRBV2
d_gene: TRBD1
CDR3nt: TGTGCCAGCAGCCCTGGGACAGGGGTTAGATCTGGGGCCAACGTCCTGACTTTC
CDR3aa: CASSPGTGVRSGANVLTF

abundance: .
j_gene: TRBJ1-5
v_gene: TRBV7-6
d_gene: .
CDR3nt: TGTGCCAGCAGCTTCGGTATGCCCCGGAATGGTAGCAATCAGCCCCAGCATTTT
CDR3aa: CASSFGMPRNGSNQPQHF

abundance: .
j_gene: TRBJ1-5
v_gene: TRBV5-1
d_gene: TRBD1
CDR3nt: TGCGCCAGCAGCCCGACAGGGGTGGACAATCAGCCCCAGCATTTT
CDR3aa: CASSPTGVDNQPQHF

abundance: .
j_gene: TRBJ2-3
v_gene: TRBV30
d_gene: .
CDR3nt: TGTGCCTGGAGTCATCCGGGAGGCACAGATACGCAGTATTTT
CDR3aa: CAWSHPGGTDTQYF

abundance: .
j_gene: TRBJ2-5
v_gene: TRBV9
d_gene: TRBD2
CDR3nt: TGTGCCATCGACGGCGGGGGCAGGGGACTAGCGGGAGAGACCCAGTACTTC
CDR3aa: CAIDGGGRGLAGETQYF

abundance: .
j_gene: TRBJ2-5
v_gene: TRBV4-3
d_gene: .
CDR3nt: TGCGCCAGCAGCCAAGATTCCGGGGCGACCCAGTACTTC
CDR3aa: CASSQDSGATQYF

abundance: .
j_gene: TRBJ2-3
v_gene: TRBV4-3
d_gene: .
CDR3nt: TGCGCCAGCAGCCAAGATTCCGCAGATACGCAGTATTTT
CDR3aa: CASSQDSADTQYF

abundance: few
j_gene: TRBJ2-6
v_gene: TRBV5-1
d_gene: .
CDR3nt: TGCGCCAGCAGCGCGGACGGCGCCACCTCTGGGGCCAACGTCCTGACTTTC
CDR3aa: CASSADGATSGANVLTF

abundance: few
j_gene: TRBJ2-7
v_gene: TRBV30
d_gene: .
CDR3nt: TGTGCCTGGAGTAATGGGGGCTACGAGCAGTACTTC
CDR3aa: CAWSNGGYEQYF

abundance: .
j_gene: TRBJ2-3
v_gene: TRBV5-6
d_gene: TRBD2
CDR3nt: TGTGCCAGCAGCTTGATGGTTGGGGGGGATAGCACAGATACGCAGTATTTT
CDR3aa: CASSLMVGGDSTDTQYF

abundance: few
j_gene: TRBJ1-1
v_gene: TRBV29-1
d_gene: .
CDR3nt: TGCAGCGTCGGAAAAAATACCGGGAACACTGAAGCTTTCTTT
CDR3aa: CSVGKNTGNTEAFF

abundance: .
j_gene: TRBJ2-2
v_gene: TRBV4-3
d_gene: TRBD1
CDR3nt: TGCGCCAGCAGCCCGGGACAGGCGTACACCGGGGAGCTGTTTTTT
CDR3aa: CASSPGQAYTGELFF

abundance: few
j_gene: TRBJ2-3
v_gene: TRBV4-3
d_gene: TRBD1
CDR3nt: TGCGCCAGCAGCCAAGACTTAGGACAGGGCGGTGGTGATACGCAGTATTTT
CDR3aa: CASSQDLGQGGGDTQYF

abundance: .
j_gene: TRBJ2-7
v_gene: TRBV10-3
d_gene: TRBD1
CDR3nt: TGTGCCATCAGTGACGCAGGGGGCTCCTACGAGCAGTACTTC
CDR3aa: CAISDAGGSYEQYF

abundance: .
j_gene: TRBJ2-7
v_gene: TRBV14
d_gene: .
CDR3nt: TGTGCCAGCAGCCAAATGATGACCTACGAGCAGTACTTC
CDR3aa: CASSQMMTYEQYF

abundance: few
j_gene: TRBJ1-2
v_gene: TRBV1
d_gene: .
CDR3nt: TGCACCAGCAGCCAAGATACTGCCAGGGTAAGACATGGCTACACCTTC
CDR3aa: CTSSQDTARVRHGYTF

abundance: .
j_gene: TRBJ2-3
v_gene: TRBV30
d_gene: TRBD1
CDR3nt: TGTGCCTGGAACGGGGGACAGGGGGTGGCAGATACGCAGTATTTT
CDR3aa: CAWNGGQGVADTQYF

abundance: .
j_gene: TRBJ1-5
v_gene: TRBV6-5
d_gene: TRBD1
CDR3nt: TGTGCCAGCAGTTGGACAGGTGGCAATCAGCCCCAGCATTTT
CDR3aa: CASSWTGGNQPQHF

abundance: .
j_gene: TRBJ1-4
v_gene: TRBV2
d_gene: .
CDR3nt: TGTGCCAGCAGTGATGGGGCTTTTAATGAAAAACTGTTTTTT
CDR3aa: CASSDGAFNEKLFF

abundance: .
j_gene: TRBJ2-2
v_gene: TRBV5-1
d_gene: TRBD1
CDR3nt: TGCGCCAGCAGCCTGAAACAGGGGCCCGGGGAGCTGTTTTTT
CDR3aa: CASSLKQGPGELFF

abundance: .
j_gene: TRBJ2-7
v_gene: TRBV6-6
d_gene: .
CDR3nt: TGTGCCAGCAGGCCTGGGTACTACGAGCAGTACTTC
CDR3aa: CASRPGYYEQYF

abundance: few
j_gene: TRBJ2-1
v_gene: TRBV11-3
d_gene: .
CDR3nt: TGTGCCAGCAGCTTATTCAGCGGCGAGTTCAATGAGCAGTTCTTC
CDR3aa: CASSLFSGEFNEQFF

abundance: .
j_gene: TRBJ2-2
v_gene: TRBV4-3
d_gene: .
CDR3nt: TGCGCCAGCAGCCAAAGTCCGCGGGCGCGGGCGGCCGGGGAGCTGTTTTTT
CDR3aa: CASSQSPRARAAGELFF

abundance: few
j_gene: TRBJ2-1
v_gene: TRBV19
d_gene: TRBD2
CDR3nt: TGTGCCAGTAGTACCCTAGCGGGGTTACCGTACTCCTACAATGAGCAGTTCTTC
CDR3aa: CASSTLAGLPYSYNEQFF

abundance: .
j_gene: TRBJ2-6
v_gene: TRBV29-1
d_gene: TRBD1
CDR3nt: TGCAGCGTTGAAGGGGACAGGGAAACTGGGGCCAACGTCCTGACTTTC
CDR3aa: CSVEGDRETGANVLTF

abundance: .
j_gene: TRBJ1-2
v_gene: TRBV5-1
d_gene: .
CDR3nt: TGCGCCAGCAGCTTGGAGGGTCTTCCTCCTCTCAACTATGGCTACACCTTC
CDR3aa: CASSLEGLPPLNYGYTF

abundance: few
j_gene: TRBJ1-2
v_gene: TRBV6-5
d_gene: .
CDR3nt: TGTGCCAGCAGTTCCATACTAGACCGTAACTATGGCTACACCTTC
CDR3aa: CASSSILDRNYGYTF

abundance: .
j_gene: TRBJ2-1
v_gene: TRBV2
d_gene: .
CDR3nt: TGTGCCAGCAGTGCCAGGGATGGGTCCTACAATGAGCAGTTCTTC
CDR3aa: CASSARDGSYNEQFF

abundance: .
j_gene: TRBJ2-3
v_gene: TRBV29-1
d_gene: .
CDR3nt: TGCAGCGTCATCCTCCCATACGGCGGGTCCACAGATACGCAGTATTTT
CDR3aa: CSVILPYGGSTDTQYF

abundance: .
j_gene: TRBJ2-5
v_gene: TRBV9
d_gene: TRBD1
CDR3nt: TGTGCCAGCAGCACCGGACAGGGCCAAGAGACCCAGTACTTC
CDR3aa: CASSTGQGQETQYF

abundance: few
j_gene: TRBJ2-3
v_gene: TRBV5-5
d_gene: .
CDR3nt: TGTGCCAGCAAGGACGGGGGTCGTAATACGCAGTATTTT
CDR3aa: CASKDGGRNTQYF

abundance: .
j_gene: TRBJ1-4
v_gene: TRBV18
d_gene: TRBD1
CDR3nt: TGTGCCAGCTCACTAGGGACAGCAGTCGGGGAAAAACTGTTTTTT
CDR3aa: CASSLGTAVGEKLFF

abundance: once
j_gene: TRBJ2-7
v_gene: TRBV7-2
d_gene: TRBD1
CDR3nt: TGTGCCAGCAGCACGGACAGGGTTGAGCAGTACTTC
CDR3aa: CASSTDRVEQYF

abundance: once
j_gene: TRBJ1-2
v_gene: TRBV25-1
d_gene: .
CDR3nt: TGTGCCAGCAGTGAAGGCTTACTCGGCGGCTACACCTTC
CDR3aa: CASSEGLLGGYTF

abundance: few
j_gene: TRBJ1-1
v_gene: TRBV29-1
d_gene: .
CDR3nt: TGCAGCGGGTCGGGGGGCACTGAAGCTTTCTTT
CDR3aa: CSGSGGTEAFF

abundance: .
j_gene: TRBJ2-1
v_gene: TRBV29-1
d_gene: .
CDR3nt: TGCAGCGTTGAAGAGGGCCCTAATGAGCAGTTCTTC
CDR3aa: CSVEEGPNEQFF

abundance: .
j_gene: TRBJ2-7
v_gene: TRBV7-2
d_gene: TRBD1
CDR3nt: TGTGCCAGCAGTTCCCCCCCCGGGACAGGGGGCTACGAGCAGTACTTC
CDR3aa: CASSSPPGTGGYEQYF

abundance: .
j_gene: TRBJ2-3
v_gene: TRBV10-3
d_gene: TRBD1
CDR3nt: TGTGCCATCAGTGCAGGGACAGGCACAGATACGCAGTATTTT
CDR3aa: CAISAGTGTDTQYF

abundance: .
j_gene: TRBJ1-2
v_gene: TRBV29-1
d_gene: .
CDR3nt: TGCAGCGTTAAGGCCCCCGACACAGACTATGGCTACACCTTC
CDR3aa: CSVKAPDTDYGYTF

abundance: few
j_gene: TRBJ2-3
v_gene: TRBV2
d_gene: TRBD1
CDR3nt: TGTGCCAGCAGTCCCGAAGGGGGCCGCAGAGCTAGCACAGATACGCAGTATTTT
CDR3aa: CASSPEGGRRASTDTQYF

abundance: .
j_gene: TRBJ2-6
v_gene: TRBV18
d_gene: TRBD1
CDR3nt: TGTGCCAGCTCACCCAGACAGGGGGCAAGTGGGGCCAACGTCCTGACTTTC
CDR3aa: CASSPRQGASGANVLTF